Below, 14 T cell receptor beta chains from the same sample are listed, as sequenced in a study of early T cells in non-severe SARS-CoV-2 infection. One entry per CDR3 protein, called by TCRdb with MiXCR from the 5' RACE reads. The sample records tens of thousands of distinct CDR3 sequences, 15% being singletons. The material sequenced was whole blood, taken at baseline. These receptors were taken from an adult who was a healthcare worker with PCR-confirmed SARS-CoV-2 infection or an uninfected control (not recorded which).

This clonotype was counted ten times or more. The chain is built from TRBV5-1 and TRBJ2-1; D is unclear. The CDR3 is 14 amino acids. CDR1 and CDR2 (germline): SGHRS, YFSETQ. The germline V and J ends were trimmed by 2 bases and 0 bases, with 6 bases remaining between them. The CDR3 nucleotides are TGCGCCAGCAGCTTCCCCTCCTCCTACAATGAGCAGTTCTTC. Translation gives CASSFPSSYNEQFF.

This clonotype was observed a handful of times. The V call is TRBV7-9, the J call TRBJ2-4; no firm D call. This CDR3 contains 17 residues. The germline gives CDR1 SEHNR, CDR2 FQNEAQ (reference sequence). V lost 1 base and J lost 0, with 13 bases in between. The CDR3: CASSLGPPVLAKNIQYF. The CDR3 DNA sequence: TGTGCCAGCAGCTTAGGGCCACCCGTTCTAGCCAAAAACATTCAGTACTTC.

The sample holds a few counts of this clonotype. The rearrangement links TRBV4-1 to TRBJ2-7; 9 positions agree with TRBD1. The V gene end was trimmed by 2 bases and the J gene end by 5 bases; junction bases not matched to a gene: 4. This CDR3 has 14 amino acids. CDR1 and CDR2 from the germline V gene are MGHRA and YSYEKL. CDR3 bases: TGCGCCAGCAGCCAACGGGGGACAGGGAACGAGCAGTACTTC. Its protein product is CASSQRGTGNEQYF.

This rearrangement joins TRBV14 to TRBJ2-5; D is uncertain. Trimming took off 1 base at V and 3 bases at J, with 6 bases between the two ends. The CDR3 has 13 amino acids. Germline V gene data show CDR1 as SGHDN and CDR2 as FVKESK. CDR3 coding DNA: TGTGCCAGCAGCCAAGGGGCAGAAGAGACCCAGTACTTC. Its translation: CASSQGAEETQYF.

This clonotype was recorded a few times. The chain joins TRBV6-2 or TRBV6-3 to TRBJ1-5; 9 bases fit TRBD1. Germline CDR1 and CDR2: MNHEY and SVGEGT. The CDR3 is made up of 16 amino acids. Unmatched junction bases numbered 4, after V lost 0 bases and J lost 4 bases. CDR3 DNA sequence: TGTGCCAGCAGTTACTCTATGGACAGGGGTAATCAGCCCCAGCATTTT. It translates to CASSYSMDRGNQPQHF.

In this sample, this clonotype turned up a few times. The chain is built from TRBV20-1 and TRBJ1-2; D might be TRBD1 (5 bases). This CDR3 comprises 13 residues. V was shortened by 5 bases and J by 7 bases, with 17 bases between the two germline ends. Germline V gene data show CDR1 as DFQATT and CDR2 as SNEGSKA (reference sequence). The CDR3 loop reads CSAPTEDSPGYTF. Written as DNA, the CDR3 is TGCAGTGCTCCTACTGAAGACAGTCCTGGCTACACCTTC.

This clonotype was picked up a small number of times. This chain connects TRBV19 to TRBJ2-2; D remains unclear. Germline V gene lookup returns CDR1 LNHDA and CDR2 SQIVND (reference sequence). This CDR3 is 14 amino acids long. Trimming left V 3 bases short and J 0 bases short, with 5 bases between. In DNA, the CDR3 is TGTGCCAGTAGTATTGCCGCGAACACCGGGGAGCTGTTTTTT. It translates to CASSIAANTGELFF.

This chain joins TRBV7-2 and TRBJ1-2; D is possibly TRBD1 (6 bases). In germline, CDR1 is SGHTA, CDR2 FQGNSA. This CDR3 region has 13 residues. Trimming shortened V by 6 bases and J by 6 bases, and 14 bases separated the two germline ends. For the CDR3, the DNA is TGTGCCAGCAGTCTTAACAGGGCGGATGGCTACACCTTC. This codes for CASSLNRADGYTF.

This clonotype is labeled medium-sized. The genes are TRBV24-1 and TRBJ2-3; no clear D gene. The CDR3 length is 14 residues. Trimming took 8 bases from V and 0 from J, leaving 11 bases between them. The germline V gene has CDR1 KGHDR and CDR2 SFDVKD. The CDR3 DNA reads as TGTGCCACCATGATTGGGCAGAGCACAGATACGCAGTATTTT. This codes for CATMIGQSTDTQYF.

As regards this clonotype: At one of its ends the junction is not consistent with the germline gene, which may arise from a read error. The chain carries TRBV6-5 and TRBJ2-1; 14 bases line up with TRBD2. CDR1 is MNHEY, CDR2 SVGAGI, per germline. The CDR3 contains 13 residues. Here the CDR3 reads CASSSGTSGRLSF. CDR3 sequence (DNA): TGTGCCAGCAGTTCCGGGACTAGCGGGAGATTGTCCTTC.

This clonotype has only a few counts. This chain connects TRBV12-5 to TRBJ1-1, with a weak D call TRBD1 (6 bases). Germline loops: CDR1 LGHNT, CDR2 FRNRAP. This CDR3 comprises 13 residues. Trimming left V 6 bases short and J 3 bases short, with 11 bases between. CDR3 sequence: CASGRGDYTEAFF. The CDR3 nucleotides are TGTGCTAGTGGGAGGGGGGATTACACTGAAGCTTTCTTT.

A few counts support this clonotype. The chain links TRBV2 to TRBJ2-7; 12 nucleotides agree with TRBD1. Germline assignment: CDR1 SNHLY and CDR2 FYNNEI. The CDR3 runs 12 residues. The V segment lost 11 bases and the J segment 4 bases; nucleotides outside the gene matches: 3. CDR3 coding DNA: TGTGCCGGGACAGGGGGCCTTTACGAGCAGTACTTC. Its translation is CAGTGGLYEQYF.

In this sample, this clonotype turned up a few times. This CDR3 is CASTAGGSAAGPSYNEQFF. The CDR3 DNA reads as TGTGCCAGCACCGCCGGGGGTTCGGCAGCGGGACCTTCCTACAATGAGCAGTTCTTC. The chain links TRBV6-1 to TRBJ2-1, with 7 nucleotides matching TRBD2. V gave up 7 bases and J gave up 1 base; unmatched junction bases: 19. The germline V gene encodes CDR1 MNHNS and CDR2 SASEGT. The CDR3 is made up of 19 amino acids.

The V call is TRBV6-2 or TRBV6-3, the J call TRBJ2-3, with TRBD2 matching over 10 bases. V shed 0 bases, J shed 11 bases, and the junction held 14 bases outside the gene matches. Germline CDR1 is MNHEY and CDR2 is SVGEGT. This CDR3 is built from 17 residues. The CDR3 sequence is CASSYSKTSGPPREQYF. CDR3 coding DNA: TGTGCCAGCAGTTACTCGAAGACTAGCGGGCCCCCCAGAGAGCAGTATTTT.